The 21 T cell receptor beta chains below come from one sample, sequenced in a study of T cells expressing NK-cell markers. Each CDR3 protein gets one entry in TCRdb, which reprocessed the 5' RACE reads and gives no DNA. The ten top clones account for about 10%, within a sample of some 390,000 distinct CDR3 sequences. The specimen was blood T cells: a sorted CD56 or NKG2C T cell subset, CD4+ or CD8+ T cells, or bulk PBMC T cells (not recorded which). All receptors come from a woman aged 50 to 60 in good health.

The chain couples TRBV10-2 to TRBJ1-2; with no DNA, the TCRdb D assignment of TRBD1 cannot be verified. CDR3 size: 14 residues. The germline V gene has CDR1 WSHSY and CDR2 SAAADI. CDR3 sequence reads: CASSEGQGTYGYTF.

The rearrangement joins TRBV10-3 to TRBJ2-7; TCRdb indicates TRBD1, and absent DNA this call remains unverified. The CDR3 spans 12 residues. Germline V gene sequence: CDR1 ENHRY, CDR2 SYGVKD. The chain's CDR3 is CAIGQGTHEQYF.

The genes are TRBV7-3 and TRBJ2-3; checking the TCRdb D call of TRBD2 is not possible without DNA. The CDR3 length is 14 residues. The germline CDR1 and CDR2 sequences are SGHTA and FQGTGA. The CDR3 is CASAESGRKDTQYF.

This rearrangement joins TRBV12-3 or TRBV12-4 to TRBJ2-1; the TRBD2 assignment by TCRdb is unverifiable without DNA. The CDR3 extends over 14 amino acids. CDR3 residues: CASPFGGQRDEQFF.

V gene TRBV24-1 combines with J gene TRBJ2-3; TCRdb's D gene call, TRBD2, goes unchecked for lack of DNA. Germline V gene sequence: CDR1 KGHDR, CDR2 SFDVKD. The CDR3 is 12 residues long. The CDR3 region is CATKSPQNTQYF.

This chain joins TRBV18 and TRBJ2-1; the D call of TRBD1 rests on TCRdb alone, since no DNA is present to check it. This CDR3 region has 15 residues. CDR1 KGHSH and CDR2 LQKENI come from the germline V gene. The CDR3 protein is CASSPDRVVSDEQFF.

The chain joins TRBV12-3 or TRBV12-4 to TRBJ2-3; TCRdb names TRBD1, which stays unverified in the absence of DNA. The CDR3 consists of 15 residues. This CDR3 is CASSSGTPETDTQYF.

V and J are TRBV4-1 and TRBJ2-5; TCRdb designates TRBD1, a call that cannot be tested without DNA. The CDR3 has 14 residues. Germline V lookup: CDR1 MGHRA, CDR2 YSYEKL. The CDR3 region is CASSQPQGKETQYF.

The J gene is TRBJ2-7, the V gene TRBV29-1; the TRBD2 assignment by TCRdb is unverifiable without DNA. The CDR3 is made up of 15 amino acids. Germline values: CDR1 SQVTM, CDR2 ANQGSEA. CDR3 loop: CSVKGAGAQTYEQYF.

J is TRBJ2-1 and V is TRBV28; TCRdb designates TRBD2, a call that cannot be tested without DNA. CDR3 length equals 14 residues. The germline gives CDR1 MDHEN, CDR2 SYDVKM. Here the CDR3 reads CASSTRGGVNEQFF.

The chain has TRBV4-2 and TRBJ2-1; without DNA, the TCRdb call of TRBD2 cannot be checked. This CDR3 spans 16 amino acids. Germline loops: CDR1 LGHNA, CDR2 YNFKEQ. The CDR3 sequence: CASSQEASGLYNEQFF.

This chain connects TRBV24-1 to TRBJ2-1. The CDR3 runs to 12 residues. Germline V lookup: CDR1 KGHDR, CDR2 SFDVKD. CDR3 loop: CATSDLWNEQFF.

V is TRBV12-3 or TRBV12-4 and J is TRBJ1-1; without DNA, the TCRdb call of TRBD1 cannot be checked. The CDR3 covers 15 residues. The CDR3 sequence is CASSGVGLGPTEAFF.

J is TRBJ2-1 and V is TRBV4-1; TCRdb returns TRBD2, unconfirmable since there is no DNA. The CDR3 length is 17 residues. Germline V gene sequence: CDR1 MGHRA, CDR2 YSYEKL. The chain's CDR3 is CASSQDRASGRGYEQFF.

The chain couples TRBV25-1 to TRBJ2-3; TCRdb outputs TRBD2, but without DNA this stays unchecked. Germline CDR1 MGHDK, CDR2 SYGVNS. This CDR3 region has 14 residues. CDR3 residues: CASRPGGGTDTQYF.

The chain joins TRBV27 to TRBJ2-7; TCRdb's D call, TRBD2, is unchecked because there is no DNA. The CDR3 runs to 15 residues. Germline loops: CDR1 MNHEY, CDR2 SMNVEV (reference sequence). CDR3 amino acids: CASSLTPDGRYEQYF.

The chain has TRBV9 and TRBJ2-2; no DNA is available, so the TRBD1 call from TCRdb remains unchecked. Germline V CDR1 and CDR2: SGDLS, YYNGEE. The CDR3 is made up of 16 amino acids. The CDR3 region is CASSGRTGVNTGELFF.

The CDR3 loop is CSGGTSGFQFF. The chain carries TRBV29-1 and TRBJ2-1; TCRdb picks TRBD2, but there is no DNA to check that call. The CDR3 length is 11 residues. Germline CDR1 SQVTM, CDR2 ANQGSEA.

This chain links TRBV14 with TRBJ2-1; TCRdb indicates TRBD2, and absent DNA this call remains unverified. The CDR3 runs to 17 residues. Germline loops: CDR1 SGHDN, CDR2 FVKESK. This CDR3 reads CASSPHRGVTDYNEQFF.

The rearrangement uses TRBV3-1 and TRBJ2-2; with no DNA, the TCRdb D assignment of TRBD2 cannot be verified. The CDR3 covers 15 residues. The germline V gene has CDR1 LGHDT and CDR2 YNNKEL (reference sequence). The CDR3 here is CASSSRDYLTGELFF.

The gene calls are TRBV5-5 and TRBJ1-1; the TCRdb call, TRBD1, lacks DNA for checking. This CDR3 region has 15 residues. Germline CDR1 is SGHKS and CDR2 is YYEKEE (reference sequence). CDR3 amino acids: CASSPTGMRNTEAFF.